This T cell receptor (beta chain) originates from a study of blood T cell repertoires in COVID-19. The overall study: COVID-19 samples from acute and convalescent phases originated in the United States, Italy and Spain. In each case, the material was cDNA or gDNA derived from T cells, B-cell-depleted T cells, or PBMCs.

Germline assignment: CDR1 LNHDA and CDR2 SQIVND (reference sequence). After removal of 0 bases from V and 9 bases from J, the junction contained 12 bases not matched to a gene. The CDR3 is 17 amino acids. Under the authors' procedure: Nucleated cell counts were estimated from reference gene primer amplification. Sequencing was performed with immunoSEQ multiplex PCR; in TCRdb, only in-frame clones are kept and a portion is missing. The V and J calls and the clone size are those of that table, but D and trimming were determined from the DNA. This sample yields 250,000 to 350,000 clones, of which about nine tenths are seen a single time; 2.5% to 3.5% belongs to the top ten.

This sequence was found in a woman aged 25 to 39 with active or convalescent COVID-19. The chain carries TRBV19 and TRBJ2-1, with TRBD1 matching 9 bases. Sequenced: peripheral blood. The DNA for the CDR3 is TGTGCCAGTAGTATAGAGTTCTCAAGGACAGGGGCGGGTGAGCAGTTCTTC. It specifies CASSIEFSRTGAGEQFF.